These 9 T cell receptor beta chains were all obtained from the same sample, sequenced in a study of T-cell reconstitution after alpha-beta-depleted transplantation in children. For TCRbeta, the library was prepared with unique molecular identifiers. From the PCR reads, TCRdb called clonotypes with MiXCR, one entry per CDR3 protein. The top ten hold approximately 2.3% of the sample, which has around 78,000 distinct CDR3 sequences, around 6.6% seen once. The specimen was PBMCs from the stem cell graft donor, collected from the stem cell graft. Receptors originate from a human donor who donated a stem cell graft to a child with acute lymphoblastic leukemia.

This clonotype showed up many times. This rearrangement joins TRBV6-5 to TRBJ1-5, with a weak D call TRBD1 (5 bases). This CDR3 contains 16 residues. V was clipped by 5 bases and J by 6 bases, with 20 bases between them. CDR1 is MNHEY, CDR2 SVGAGI, per germline. CDR3 residues: CASSPGGAIARQPQHF. Here the CDR3 DNA reads TGTGCCAGCAGTCCCGGAGGGGCGATAGCGCGTCAGCCCCAGCATTTT.

This clonotype was picked up many times. The chain joins TRBV15 to TRBJ1-5; 12 bases align to TRBD1. With 5 bases clipped from V and 4 bases from J, the junction kept 6 bases outside the gene matches. Germline V CDR1 and CDR2: LNHNV, YYDKDF (reference sequence). The CDR3 is 16 amino acids. In nucleotides, the CDR3 is TGTGCCACCAGCCCCCGGGACAGGGGGCCAAATCAGCCCCAGCATTTT. This gives the protein CATSPRDRGPNQPQHF.

The chain links TRBV20-1 to TRBJ1-1, with D possibly being TRBD1 (6 bases). The CDR3 sequence is 15 residues long. Germline loops: CDR1 DFQATT, CDR2 SNEGSKA (reference sequence). Trimming removed 7 bases from V and 3 bases from J, with 21 bases in between. The CDR3 spells CSGESGTSQYTEAFF. The CDR3 DNA reads as TGCAGTGGAGAGTCCGGGACATCGCAGTACACTGAAGCTTTCTTT.

V is TRBV19 and J is TRBJ2-2; D is undetermined. The V and J ends lost 7 bases and 5 bases respectively, with 5 bases between them. The germline CDR1 and CDR2 sequences are LNHDA and SQIVND (reference sequence). CDR3 length equals 11 residues. As DNA, the CDR3 is TGTGCCAGTACCGATACCGGGGAGCTGTTTTTT. It encodes CASTDTGELFF.

This clonotype was picked up many times. V and J are TRBV12-3 or TRBV12-4 and TRBJ2-7; the D gene could be TRBD1 or TRBD2 (7 bases each). The V and J ends lost 7 bases and 3 bases respectively, with 16 bases between them. This CDR3 region has 14 residues. The DNA of the CDR3 is TGTGCCAGCACCTTACAGGGGAGGGTCTACGAGCAGTACTTC. Encoded protein: CASTLQGRVYEQYF.

This clonotype was found many times. V usage is TRBV7-7 and J usage is TRBJ2-3; no clear D. The CDR3 has 13 residues. CDR1 is SSHAT and CDR2 is FNYEAQ in the germline V gene (reference sequence). V lost 5 bases and J lost 9, with 15 bases in between. The CDR3, as DNA: TGTGCCAGCAGCCAAGAAGACTGGATGACGCAGTATTTT. Translation: CASSQEDWMTQYF.

This clonotype was found many times. V is TRBV28 and J is TRBJ2-7, with D unclear. V lost 6 bases and J 6 bases, leaving 18 bases between the germline ends. The germline V gene encodes CDR1 MDHEN and CDR2 SYDVKM. The CDR3 has 14 residues. CDR3 loop: CASSPRHTQAEQYF. CDR3 coding DNA: TGTGCCAGCAGCCCAAGGCACACGCAGGCCGAGCAGTACTTC.

This clonotype was seen repeatedly, ten times or more. V and J are TRBV6-1 and TRBJ2-6; 8 bases line up with TRBD1. Germline V gene sequence: CDR1 MNHNS, CDR2 SASEGT. The CDR3 covers 16 residues. The J segment lost 4 bases and the V segment lost 3 bases, leaving 5 bases of the junction unmatched. The CDR3 sequence is CASSDTTGDGANVLTF. In DNA, the CDR3 is TGTGCCAGCAGTGACACGACAGGGGACGGGGCCAACGTCCTGACTTTC.

This clonotype was detected a few times. The V gene is TRBV5-1, the J gene TRBJ1-2; no definite D call. Trimming pared 0 bases from V and 4 bases from J, leaving 16 bases between. This CDR3 contains 16 residues. Germline lookup yields CDR1 SGHRS and CDR2 YFSETQ. The CDR3 is CASSLGRREFIYGYTF. In nucleotides, the CDR3 is TGCGCCAGCAGCTTGGGTCGGAGGGAATTTATCTATGGCTACACCTTC.